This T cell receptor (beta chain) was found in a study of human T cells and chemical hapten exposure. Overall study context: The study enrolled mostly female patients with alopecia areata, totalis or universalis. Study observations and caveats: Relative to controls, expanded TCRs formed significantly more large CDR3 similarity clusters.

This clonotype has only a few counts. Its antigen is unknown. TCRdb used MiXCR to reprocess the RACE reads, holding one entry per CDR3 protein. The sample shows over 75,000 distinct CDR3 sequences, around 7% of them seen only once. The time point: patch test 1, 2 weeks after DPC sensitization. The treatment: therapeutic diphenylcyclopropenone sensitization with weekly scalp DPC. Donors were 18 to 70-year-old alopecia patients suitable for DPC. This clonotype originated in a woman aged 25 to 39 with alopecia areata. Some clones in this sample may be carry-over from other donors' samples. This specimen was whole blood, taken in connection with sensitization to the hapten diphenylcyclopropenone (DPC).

The CDR3 coding sequence is TGTGCCAGCAGTCCCGACAGAAACAATCAGCCCCAGCATTTT. This encodes CASSPDRNNQPQHF. The chain has TRBV2 and TRBJ1-5; weak D call: TRBD1 (5 bases). The CDR3 length is 14 residues. V shed 5 bases and J shed 3 bases, with 11 bases lying between them. Per the germline V gene, CDR1 is SNHLY and CDR2 is FYNNEI.